These 30 T cell receptor beta chains were sequenced from one sample in a study of cytomegalovirus exposure and HLA in healthy donors. Clones were sequenced by immunoSEQ multiplex PCR, and TCRdb holds only the in-frame ones, with some missing. Of 140,000 or so clones listed, about 91% are singletons. The specimen was PBMCs. The receptors stem from a woman between 18 and 30 years old in good health and CMV-seropositive.

The chain links TRBV13 to TRBJ2-3; 7 positions match TRBD2. This CDR3 is 17 amino acids long. The germline CDR1 and CDR2 sequences are PRHDT and FYEKMQ (reference sequence). J was trimmed by 3 bases and V by 1 base; bases with no gene match: 10. For the CDR3, the DNA is TGTGCCAGCAGCTTAGAATCGCTGACTAGCTCTACAGATACGCAGTATTTT. Amino acids: CASSLESLTSSTDTQYF.

The rearrangement uses TRBV11-2 and TRBJ1-2; 7 bases agree with TRBD1. This CDR3 spans 14 amino acids. After removal of 2 bases from V and 4 bases from J, the junction contained 4 bases not matched to a gene. Germline assignment: CDR1 SGHAT and CDR2 FQNNGV. This CDR3 reads CASSLTGVAYGYTF. DNA for the CDR3: TGTGCCAGCAGCTTAACAGGGGTGGCCTATGGCTACACCTTC. Full variable domain (rest looked up from reference TRBV11-2 and TRBJ1-2): EAGVAQSPRYKIIEKRQSVAFWCNPISGHATLYWYQQILGQGPKLLIQFQNNGVVDDSQLPKDRFSAERLKGVDSTLKIQPAKLEDSAVYLCASSLTGVAYGYTFGSGTRLTVV.

The chain employs TRBV25-1 and TRBJ2-1; 12 bases line up with TRBD2. The CDR3 sequence is 16 residues long. V was clipped by 1 base and J by 8 bases; unmatched bases: 6. Germline CDR1 reads MGHDK; CDR2 reads SYGVNS. CDR3 sequence: CASSEFRGLAGDEQFF. The DNA of the CDR3 is TGTGCCAGCAGTGAATTTAGGGGACTAGCGGGCGATGAGCAGTTCTTC. Looking up the rest from reference TRBV25-1 and TRBJ2-1 gives the full variable domain: EADIYQTPRYLVIGTGKKITLECSQTMGHDKMYWYQQDPGMELHLIHYSYGVNSTEKGDLSSESTVSRIRTEHFPLTLESARPSHTSQYLCASSEFRGLAGDEQFFGPGTRLTVL.

V is TRBV29-1 and J is TRBJ1-5; weak D call: TRBD1 (5 bases). Trimming took off 3 bases at V and 7 bases at J, with 16 bases between the two ends. The CDR3 loop spans 14 amino acids. Per germline, CDR1 SQVTM and CDR2 ANQGSEA. DNA for the CDR3: TGCAGCGTTGATGCCCTACAGGATCGGCAGCCCCAGCATTTT. Protein sequence: CSVDALQDRQPQHF. Full variable domain (rest looked up from reference TRBV29-1 and TRBJ1-5): SAVISQKPSRDICQRGTSLTIQCQVDSQVTMMFWYRQQPGQSLTLIATANQGSEATYESGFVIDKFPISRPNLTFSTLTVSNMSPEDSSIYLCSVDALQDRQPQHFGDGTRLSIL.

This chain connects TRBV6-6 to TRBJ1-2, with TRBD1 matching over 8 bases. The CDR3 is 14 residues long. Germline V gene data show CDR1 as MNHNY and CDR2 as SVGAGI (reference sequence). The ends lost 5 bases at V and 5 bases at J; junction bases unmatched: 7. The CDR3 spells CASSPRGQAYGYTF. CDR3 in DNA: TGTGCCAGCAGTCCACGGGGACAGGCATATGGCTACACCTTC.

The rearrangement uses TRBV29-1 and TRBJ2-7, with D perhaps matching TRBD1 (6 bases). Germline CDR1 reads SQVTM; CDR2 reads ANQGSEA. V gave up 4 bases and J gave up 1 base, with 11 bases separating them. The CDR3 consists of 13 residues. CDR3 loop: CSVVLTGSYEQYF. In DNA form, the CDR3 reads TGCAGCGTTGTCCTGACAGGTTCCTACGAGCAGTACTTC.

The CDR3 coding sequence is TGCAGCGTTACAGGGGATAACGGTAGTGAGCAGTTCTTC. This codes for CSVTGDNGSEQFF. The chain is built from TRBV29-1 and TRBJ2-1; 7 bases are shared with TRBD1. This CDR3 is built from 13 residues. Unmatched junction bases numbered 10, after V lost 5 bases and J lost 9 bases. Germline values: CDR1 SQVTM, CDR2 ANQGSEA.

This clone was seen a handful of times. The chain joins TRBV14 to TRBJ1-6; 8 bases map to TRBD1. V gave up 8 bases and J gave up 11 bases; unmatched junction bases: 8. In germline, CDR1 is SGHDN, CDR2 FVKESK. CDR3 length: 13 residues. CDR3: CASGPQGDPPLHF. The CDR3 DNA is TGTGCCAGCGGTCCACAGGGGGACCCACCCCTCCACTTT.

Here the CDR3 DNA reads TGTGCCTACAGATCAGCGGCCCGCTCCTGGGAGCAGTACTTC. Translated, it gives CAYRSAARSWEQYF. V and J are TRBV30 and TRBJ2-7, with D perhaps matching TRBD2 (5 bases). The germline CDR1 and CDR2 sequences are GTSNPN and SVGIG (reference sequence). The CDR3 covers 14 residues. Trimming left V 7 bases short and J 7 bases short, with 23 bases between. Combining the CDR3 with reference TRBV30 and TRBJ2-7 gives the whole variable domain SQTIHQWPATLVQPVGSPLSLECTVEGTSNPNLYWYRQAAGRGLQLLFYSVGIGQISSEVPQNLSASRPQDRQFILSSKKLLLSDSGFYLCAYRSAARSWEQYFGPGTRLTVT.

The gene calls are TRBV5-1 and TRBJ1-1, with a weak D call TRBD1 (6 bases). CDR1 and CDR2 from the germline V gene are SGHRS and YFSETQ. The ends were cut back, 5 bases at V and 3 bases at J, with 17 bases in the middle. CDR3 size: 15 residues. CDR3: CASSYRDPADTEAFF. The CDR3 bases are TGCGCCAGCAGTTACAGGGACCCGGCGGACACTGAAGCTTTCTTT. The full variable domain, completed using reference TRBV5-1 and TRBJ1-1, is KAGVTQTPRYLIKTRGQQVTLSCSPISGHRSVSWYQQTPGQGLQFLFEYFSETQRNKGNFPGRFSGRQFSNSRSEMNVSTLELGDSALYLCASSYRDPADTEAFFGQGTRLTVV.

The chain uses TRBV9 and TRBJ2-5; TRBD1 matches 9 bases. CDR1 and CDR2 (germline): SGDLS, YYNGEE. J gave up 2 bases and V 3 bases, and 2 bases lay outside the gene matches. CDR3 length: 14 residues. Here the CDR3 DNA reads TGTGCCAGCAGCGCAGGGACAGGGCAAGAGACCCAGTACTTC. Its protein product is CASSAGTGQETQYF.

The chain couples TRBV5-6 to TRBJ2-5; 8 positions agree with TRBD1. The V and J ends lost 4 bases and 1 base, in that order; junction bases with no gene match: 9. Germline V CDR1 and CDR2: SGHDT, YYEEEE. The CDR3 is 16 amino acids. CDR3: CASSRGQGAPQETQYF. The CDR3, as DNA: TGTGCCAGCAGCCGAGGGCAGGGGGCGCCCCAAGAGACCCAGTACTTC.

This clone appeared a few times. This chain connects TRBV7-2 to TRBJ1-6; maybe TRBD1 (6 bases). V dropped 5 bases and J dropped 3 bases, with 8 bases sitting between them. The CDR3 sequence is 14 residues long. Germline CDR1 is SGHTA and CDR2 is FQGNSA. The CDR3 DNA reads as TGTGCCAGCAGCCGGGACAACTATAATTCACCCCTCCACTTT. Protein product: CASSRDNYNSPLHF.

The rearrangement uses TRBV27 and TRBJ2-1; 10 bases are shared with TRBD2. This CDR3 comprises 19 residues. Trimming cost V 2 bases and J 2 bases; bases outside gene matches: 12. Germline V gives CDR1 MNHEY, CDR2 SMNVEV (reference sequence). The CDR3 sequence: CASSLSSGGPVLTYNEQFF. The CDR3 nucleotides read TGTGCCAGCAGTTTAAGTAGCGGGGGGCCGGTCTTAACCTACAATGAGCAGTTCTTC.

The chain carries TRBV6-5 and TRBJ1-2, with D hard to call. Germline CDR1 and CDR2: MNHEY and SVGAGI. V was pared by 0 bases and J by 5 bases, with 7 bases between. The CDR3 has 13 amino acids. The CDR3 DNA is TGTGCCAGCAGTTACTCGCCAGTGTATGGCTACACCTTC. Its translation: CASSYSPVYGYTF.

This rearrangement joins TRBV2 to TRBJ2-1; no clear D. The CDR3 contains 11 residues. The ends were cut back, 2 bases at V and 8 bases at J, with 4 bases in the middle. Per germline, CDR1 SNHLY and CDR2 FYNNEI. This CDR3 is CASSEIYEQFF. CDR3 sequence (DNA): TGTGCCAGCAGTGAAATCTATGAGCAGTTCTTC.

This chain links TRBV11-3 with TRBJ2-2; 7 bases are shared with TRBD1. Trimming removed 4 bases from V and 6 bases from J; junction bases left unmatched: 14. CDR1 SGHNT and CDR2 YENEEA come from the germline V gene. The CDR3 runs to 17 residues. The CDR3 protein is CASSSYYRGVSAGELFF. The CDR3 DNA follows: TGTGCCAGCAGCTCCTATTACAGGGGCGTCAGCGCCGGGGAGCTGTTTTTT.

This clone was observed a single time. The chain is built from TRBV5-4 and TRBJ2-5; 11 bases map to TRBD2. J gave up 4 bases and V 0 bases, and 5 bases lay outside the gene matches. The CDR3 has 16 amino acids. Germline CDR1 is SGHNT and CDR2 is YYREEE (reference sequence). The CDR3 DNA is TGTGCCAGCAGCTTGGCCCTAGCGGGGGGAGGAGAGACCCAGTACTTC. The encoded protein is CASSLALAGGGETQYF.

The V call is TRBV6-5, the J call TRBJ2-1; 9 nucleotides line up with TRBD1. The CDR3 is 15 residues long. The trim removed 6 bases at V and 3 bases at J, leaving 6 bases unmatched. Germline values: CDR1 MNHEY, CDR2 SVGAGI. The CDR3 DNA reads as TGTGCCAGCAGCCCCTCGGGACAGGGCTACAATGAGCAGTTCTTC. Translated, it gives CASSPSGQGYNEQFF.

The CDR3 protein is CATSRDQSGTEAFF. CDR3 DNA sequence: TGTGCCACCAGCAGAGATCAGTCCGGGACTGAAGCTTTCTTT. This chain links TRBV15 with TRBJ1-1; D remains ambiguous. Germline-derived CDR1 and CDR2 are LNHNV and YYDKDF (reference sequence). The CDR3 consists of 14 residues. Deletions cut 0 bases from V and 5 bases from J, with 10 bases between.

Written as DNA, the CDR3 is TGTGCCAGCAGCTTAGGGGACAGTAATGAAAAACTGTTTTTT. Its translation is CASSLGDSNEKLFF. The V gene is TRBV11-2, the J gene TRBJ1-4; TRBD1 agrees at 7 bases. The CDR3 covers 14 residues. V was clipped by 1 base and J by 4 bases; unmatched bases: 0. The V gene's germline CDR1 is SGHAT and CDR2 FQNNGV. The complete variable domain, with remaining parts taken from reference TRBV11-2 and TRBJ1-4, reads EAGVAQSPRYKIIEKRQSVAFWCNPISGHATLYWYQQILGQGPKLLIQFQNNGVVDDSQLPKDRFSAERLKGVDSTLKIQPAKLEDSAVYLCASSLGDSNEKLFFGSGTQLSVL.

The J gene is TRBJ2-7, the V gene TRBV9; TRBD1 agrees at 8 bases. V lost 4 bases to trimming and J lost 4 bases; unmatched junction nucleotides: 13. The CDR3 loop spans 16 amino acids. CDR1 is SGDLS and CDR2 is YYNGEE in the germline V gene. CDR3 protein: CASSPTAGGVLYEQYF. CDR3 nucleotides: TGTGCCAGCAGCCCCACTGCAGGGGGCGTATTATACGAGCAGTACTTC.

The CDR3 reads CASSVGPGAGENGYTF. The DNA for the CDR3 is TGTGCCAGCAGCGTAGGCCCAGGGGCAGGAGAAAATGGCTACACCTTC. The V and J genes are TRBV9 and TRBJ1-2; D possibly corresponds to TRBD1 (6 bases). The CDR3 consists of 16 residues. The germline V gene encodes CDR1 SGDLS and CDR2 YYNGEE. The ends were cut back, 0 bases at V and 6 bases at J, with 18 bases in the middle. Variable domain in full (rest from reference TRBV9 and TRBJ1-2): DSGVTQTPKHLITATGQRVTLRCSPRSGDLSVYWYQQSLDQGLQFLIQYYNGEERAKGNILERFSAQQFPDLHSELNLSSLELGDSALYFCASSVGPGAGENGYTFGSGTRLTVV.

In its sample, this clone was seen a few times. The chain employs TRBV6-1 and TRBJ2-7, with D tentatively TRBD1 (6 bases). Trimming took off 7 bases at V and 0 bases at J, with 7 bases between the two ends. The CDR3 length is 12 residues. Germline V gives CDR1 MNHNS, CDR2 SASEGT. In nucleotides, the CDR3 is TGTGCCAGCACAGGGGTCTCCTACGAGCAGTACTTC. Translation gives CASTGVSYEQYF.

DNA of the CDR3: TGTGCCAGTAGTATGGGACTAGCGGTCGGGGGTTACGAGCAGTACTTC. This translates into CASSMGLAVGGYEQYF. The V gene is TRBV19, the J gene TRBJ2-7; 11 bases match TRBD2. Germline V gene sequence: CDR1 LNHDA, CDR2 SQIVND (reference sequence). The CDR3 is 16 residues long. The junction had 8 bases not matched to a gene; V was cut back by 3 bases and J by 4 bases.

This chain links TRBV5-4 with TRBJ2-3; TRBD1 matches 9 bases. Trimming cost V 2 bases and J 4 bases; bases outside gene matches: 2. The germline gives CDR1 SGHNT, CDR2 YYREEE (reference sequence). The CDR3 is made up of 14 amino acids. The CDR3 loop reads CASSFGTGPDTQYF. CDR3 sequence (DNA): TGTGCCAGCAGCTTTGGGACAGGGCCAGATACGCAGTATTTT.

The chain links TRBV5-1 to TRBJ1-4; perhaps TRBD1 as D (6 bases). This CDR3 region has 15 residues. The V gene lost 4 bases and the J gene lost 7 bases, with 17 bases spanning the gap. Germline V gene lookup returns CDR1 SGHRS and CDR2 YFSETQ. The chain's CDR3 is CASSPEGGGSEKLFF. The CDR3 region has the DNA TGCGCCAGCAGCCCAGAGGGGGGGGGCAGTGAAAAACTGTTTTTT.

The chain joins TRBV27 to TRBJ1-5; a weak D match, TRBD1 (5 bases). This CDR3 comprises 14 residues. Germline assignment: CDR1 MNHEY and CDR2 SMNVEV (reference sequence). With 7 bases removed from V and 6 bases from J, the gap between germline ends came to 16 bases. The CDR3 loop reads CASKRWGGSQPQHF. The CDR3 DNA is TGTGCCAGCAAAAGGTGGGGGGGGAGTCAGCCCCAGCATTTT.

J is TRBJ1-5 and V is TRBV4-2; 7 bases agree with TRBD1. From germline, CDR1 is LGHNA and CDR2 YNFKEQ. The CDR3 spans 16 residues. V lost 0 bases to trimming and J lost 3 bases; unmatched junction nucleotides: 5. CDR3 region: CASSQERQGVNQPQHF. The CDR3 DNA follows: TGTGCCAGCAGCCAAGAACGGCAGGGGGTCAATCAGCCCCAGCATTTT.

This clone was found a few times. The CDR3 nucleotides are TGCGCCAGCAGCCAGGGGACAGGGTTCAGGGGGTCACCCCTCCACTTT. It yields the protein CASSQGTGFRGSPLHF. The rearrangement joins TRBV4-3 to TRBJ1-6; 9 nucleotides match TRBD1. The CDR3 contains 16 residues. V shed 3 bases, J shed 10 bases, and the junction held 10 bases outside the gene matches. CDR1 and CDR2 from the germline V gene are LGHNA and YSLEER.